This T cell receptor (beta chain) was sequenced in a study of cytomegalovirus exposure and HLA in healthy donors. Study-wide findings and caveats: A few V segments could not be told apart, such as TRBV6-2 and TRBV6-3, and were left out. Trimming of TCR beta V- and J-genes showed a link, identified in a later analysis, to a missense DCLRE1C variant. Later analysis revealed greater clonal expansion in HLA-associated TCR beta chains than in equally common others. Among donors in an Asian-associated ancestry cluster, a later analysis reportedly found fewer N-insertions than the approximately 670-donor mean.

Trimming left V 7 bases short and J 5 bases short, with 23 bases between. The CDR3 covers 16 residues. The germline CDR1 and CDR2 sequences are SGHAT and FQDESV (reference sequence). A note on this clone: Its antigen is still unknown.

The primer mix had 60 Vbeta and 13 Jbeta primers. Only in-frame clones appear in the TCRdb table, and some are missing; sequencing was by immunoSEQ multiplex PCR. The repertoire holds roughly 250,000 clones, with 84% as singletons. Sequenced sample: PBMCs. The genes are TRBV11-1 and TRBJ2-5, with D possibly matching TRBD1 (5 bases). The receptor's source is a woman in her thirties or forties in good health and CMV-seropositive. In DNA, the CDR3 is TGTGCCAGCACGAAATCCAGGGTCGAGACGATGGAGACCCAGTACTTC. Amino acids: CASTKSRVETMETQYF.